This is a list of T cell receptor beta chains from one sample in a study of blood T cell repertoires in COVID-19. This table comes from immunoSEQ multiplex PCR, and its TCRdb copy is limited to in-frame clones, with some not included. The top ten hold more than 10% of the sample, which has 75,000 to 90,000 clones, about four fifths seen once. The specimen was peripheral blood. The receptors were gathered from a woman between 35 and 50 years old with active or convalescent COVID-19. CDR3s include the opening cysteine and the closing phenylalanine or tryptophan. D genes are given only for firm matches. Rows may omit the clone size; those that give it use once, few, many or a size class.

>TRBV18|TRBD2|TRBJ2-5|-
TGTGCCAGCTCCCCCCTAGCGGGGGGCCACCAAGAGACCCAGTACTTC
CASSPLAGGHQETQYF
>TRBV27|TRBD1|TRBJ1-4|-
TGTGCCAGTGCCGGGACAGGAGGTTATGAAAAACTGTTTTTT
CASAGTGGYEKLFF
>TRBV5-5|TRBD1|TRBJ2-7|-
TGTGCCAGCAGCTTACGCAGGGGGTCCTACGAGCAGTACTTC
CASSLRRGSYEQYF
>TRBV7-2|TRBD2|TRBJ2-5|-
TGTGCCAGCAGCTTAGAGGGGCCAGCGGGGGGGCGGAAGACCCAGTACTTC
CASSLEGPAGGRKTQYF
>TRBV10-2|TRBD1|TRBJ2-3|few
TGCGCCGGATGGACAGGGTGGAGCACAGATACGCAGTATTTT
CAGWTGWSTDTQYF
>TRBV12-3/TRBV12-4|-|TRBJ1-4|-
TGTGCCATTCAGCAGGATAATGAAAAACTGTTTTTT
CAIQQDNEKLFF
>TRBV10-3|-|TRBJ2-7|-
TGTGCCATCAGTGAGACGACAGGCCCCTACGAGCAGTACTTC
CAISETTGPYEQYF
>TRBV3-1/TRBV3-2|-|TRBJ2-7|-
TGTGCCAGCAGCAGAGCAGGGACTGGGGCCTACGAGCAGTACTTC
CASSRAGTGAYEQYF
>TRBV28|TRBD1|TRBJ1-6|-
TGTGCCAGCCACACGCGCCGTCTCCGGCAGGGGGAAGATTCACCCCTCCACTTT
CASHTRRLRQGEDSPLHF
>TRBV5-1|TRBD1|TRBJ1-2|few
TGCGCCAGCAGCCCCGGGACAGGGGGTTTCTATGGCTACACCTTC
CASSPGTGGFYGYTF
>TRBV5-1|TRBD1|TRBJ1-5|-
TGCGCCAGCAGGGACAGGGAAAGCAATCAGCCCCAGCATTTT
CASRDRESNQPQHF
>TRBV9|-|TRBJ2-2|-
TGTGCCAGCAGCGTAGTTGGAGGGAACACCGGGGAGCTGTTTTTT
CASSVVGGNTGELFF
>TRBV24-1|TRBD2|TRBJ2-1|-
TGTGCCACCAGTGATTTTAGCGGGGGCCTATCCTACAATGAGCAGTTCTTC
CATSDFSGGLSYNEQFF
>TRBV29-1|-|TRBJ2-5|-
TGCAGCGGGGTGCGGACAGTCCAAGAGACCCAGTACTTC
CSGVRTVQETQYF
>TRBV15|-|TRBJ2-4|-
TGTGCCACCAGCCCGGTCGGGGGTGCCAAAAACATTCAGTACTTC
CATSPVGGAKNIQYF
>TRBV5-1|TRBD2|TRBJ2-5|-
TGCGCCAGCAGCTCGGGGGGTGACAGAGCCCAAGAGACCCAGTACTTC
CASSSGGDRAQETQYF
>TRBV28|TRBD1|TRBJ1-2|-
TGTGCCAGCAGTTTAGGTCAGGGGGTTAACTATGGCTACACCTTC
CASSLGQGVNYGYTF
>TRBV4-1|-|TRBJ2-5|-
TGCGCCAGCAGCCTCGGGACAGAAACTAGCTCCGCCCCCCAAGAGACCCAGTACTTC
CASSLGTETSSAPQETQYF
>TRBV28|-|TRBJ1-2|-
TGTGCCAGCAGCGTCGTACTTTGGTATGGCTACACCTTC
CASSVVLWYGYTF
>TRBV2|TRBD2|TRBJ2-1|-
TGTGCCAGCAGCCGACTAGCGGGGTATTCCGGGCAGTTCTTC
CASSRLAGYSGQFF
>TRBV18|-|TRBJ1-3|-
TGTGCCAGCTCACCCTTTGGTCCACAGGGAATAAACTCTGGAAACACCATATATTTT
CASSPFGPQGINSGNTIYF
>TRBV7-2|-|TRBJ1-3|-
TGTGCCAGCAGCTTAGACGACAGGTCTGGAAACACCATATATTTT
CASSLDDRSGNTIYF
>TRBV5-1|-|TRBJ2-7|-
TGCGCCAGCAGCCTAAGCGACGGTTACGAGCAGTACTTC
CASSLSDGYEQYF
>TRBV7-3|-|TRBJ1-4|once
TGTGCCAGCAGCTTAAGCGGGGCGTCCAATGAAAAACTGTTTTTT
CASSLSGASNEKLFF
>TRBV11-3|-|TRBJ2-2|once
TGTGCCAGCAGCTTAGTAACAGGCGGGGAGCTGTTTTTT
CASSLVTGGELFF
>TRBV5-4|-|TRBJ1-3|-
TGTGCCAGCAGTAAGACAGTCGACTCTGGAAACACCATATATTTT
CASSKTVDSGNTIYF
>TRBV7-3|TRBD2|TRBJ2-1|once
TGTGCCAGCAGCCAAGACGGGACTAGCGCCAATGAGCAGTTCTTC
CASSQDGTSANEQFF
>TRBV7-2|TRBD2|TRBJ2-7|once
TGTGCCAGCAGCTTATGGCGGGGGGGTTATTACGAGCAGTACTTC
CASSLWRGGYYEQYF
>TRBV19|TRBD1|TRBJ1-2|-
TGTGCCAGTTCGGACAGGGGGTATGGCTACACCTTC
CASSDRGYGYTF
>TRBV11-3|-|TRBJ1-2|-
TGTGCCAGCAGTCTAAGAGGGGACATAGCATATGGCTACACCTTC
CASSLRGDIAYGYTF
>TRBV25-1|TRBD2|TRBJ2-5|once
TGTGCCAGCAGTGTTCTAACTAGCGGTGGAGGAGGGACCCAGTACTTC
CASSVLTSGGGGTQYF
>TRBV15|TRBD1|TRBJ1-2|-
TGTGCCACCGGACTGGGACAGGGCATGAGACGAGGTGGCTACACCTTC
CATGLGQGMRRGGYTF
>TRBV6-2/TRBV6-3|TRBD2|TRBJ2-3|-
TGTGCCAGCACCCCATATCCCCAAGCGGGGGCCAGCACAGATACGCAGTATTTT
CASTPYPQAGASTDTQYF
>TRBV6-5|-|TRBJ1-1|-
TGTGCCACCCAACCGGGGGAGGATACCACTGAAGCTTTCTTT
CATQPGEDTTEAFF
>TRBV9|TRBD2|TRBJ2-2|-
TGTGCCAGCAGCGGACTAGCGGCTACCGGGGAGCTGTTTTTT
CASSGLAATGELFF
>TRBV7-8|TRBD1|TRBJ1-5|-
TGTGCCAGCAGTCGGGACAGGGGTTGGGAGCAGCCCCAGCATTTT
CASSRDRGWEQPQHF
>TRBV7-8|TRBD1|TRBJ2-7|-
TGTGCCAGCAGCTCAGGGGGAACCACCGCCTACGAGCAGTACTTC
CASSSGGTTAYEQYF
>TRBV29-1|TRBD2|TRBJ2-2|-
TGCAGCGTTGCCCCGGGACTAGCGGAGAGGGAGAACACCGGGGAGCTGTTTTTT
CSVAPGLAERENTGELFF
>TRBV7-3|-|TRBJ2-6|-
TGTGCCAGCAGCAGGGGCGTTGGGGCCAACGTCCTGACTTTC
CASSRGVGANVLTF
>TRBV7-8|-|TRBJ2-1|-
TGTGCCAGCAGCTTAAGGGTGGGGGACACCAGGAGAGCCAATGAGCAGTTCTTC
CASSLRVGDTRRANEQFF